The entry below describes one T cell receptor (beta chain). Its specificity is unknown. This sample was taken from a study of shared clonotypes between healthy human individuals. As for the study in general: Three CD4 naive, three CD4 memory, two CD8 naive and one CD8 memory plate were used per donor. Whole-study findings and limits: A generally larger estimated richness was seen in naive subsets than in memory subsets.

Data came from immunoSEQ multiplex PCR; TCRdb stores just in-frame clones and leaves some out. This sample has about 2.5 million clones; roughly 92% occur once, and the top ten carry about 0.41%. Germline assignment: CDR1 SGHTA and CDR2 FQGNSA. The CDR3 sequence is 12 residues long. V shed 5 bases and J shed 8 bases, with 9 bases lying between them. The specimen was naive CD4+ T cells from PBMCs. Subset indicated: CD45RA+ positively selected. The clonotype was recovered from a man younger than 30 in good health. Some clones in this sample may be carry-over from other donors' samples. V and J are TRBV7-2 and TRBJ1-4; D gene uncertain. The CDR3 nucleotides read TGTGCCAGCAGCACAGTTCGGGAAAAACTGTTTTTT. Amino acids: CASSTVREKLFF.